The 29 T cell receptor beta chains in this list originate from one sample, sequenced in a study of T cells in Graves' hyperthyroidism and ophthalmopathy. The investigators amplified TCR beta CDR3 regions from RNA transcripts. The TCR CDR3 was amplified in a first-round RT-PCR using the HTBI primer set. Using its own MiXCR run on the multiplex PCR reads, TCRdb lists one record per CDR3 protein. The sample records around 450,000 distinct CDR3 sequences, around 16% being singletons. The sequencing input was blood. All receptors come from a woman aged 18-29 years with Graves' hyperthyroidism.

This clonotype was observed many times. The gene calls are TRBV7-2 and TRBJ1-5; D is unresolved. This CDR3 is built from 15 residues. Trimming pared 2 bases from V and 5 bases from J, leaving 13 bases between. The germline gives CDR1 SGHTA, CDR2 FQGNSA. The CDR3 is CASSLRESRDQPQHF. The CDR3 coding sequence is TGTGCCAGCAGCTTAAGGGAGTCAAGGGATCAGCCCCAGCATTTT. The full variable domain, completed using reference TRBV7-2 and TRBJ1-5, is GAGVSQSPSNKVTEKGKDVELRCDPISGHTALYWYRQSLGQGLEFLIYFQGNSAPDKSGLPSDRFSAERTGGSVSTLTIQRTQQEDSAVYLCASSLRESRDQPQHFGDGTRLSIL.

This clonotype was found many times. The CDR3 loop is CAWSGRWGSGNTIYF. DNA of the CDR3: TGTGCCTGGAGTGGGCGATGGGGCTCTGGAAACACCATATATTTT. The chain is built from TRBV30 and TRBJ1-3; no firm D call. This CDR3 is 15 amino acids long. CDR1 and CDR2 (germline): GTSNPN, SVGIG (reference sequence). V shed 1 base and J shed 0 bases, with 10 bases lying between them.

There are many counts of this clonotype. The chain employs TRBV7-9 and TRBJ2-7; D might be TRBD2 (6 bases). The germline V gene encodes CDR1 SEHNR and CDR2 FQNEAQ (reference sequence). Trimming took 5 bases from V and 1 from J, leaving 9 bases between them. The CDR3 covers 13 residues. The CDR3 DNA reads as TGTGCCAGCAGCGCGGAGGGGTCCTACGAGCAGTACTTC. Translation: CASSAEGSYEQYF.

This clonotype was observed at least ten times. This chain joins TRBV4-1 and TRBJ2-7; 9 nucleotides line up with TRBD2. Germline assignment: CDR1 MGHRA and CDR2 YSYEKL. The CDR3 is 15 amino acids. The V segment lost 1 base and the J segment 6 bases; nucleotides outside the gene matches: 7. Here the CDR3 reads CASSQAGAGGLEQYF. The CDR3 DNA is TGCGCCAGCAGCCAAGCGGGGGCGGGGGGGCTCGAGCAGTACTTC.

This clonotype was detected a few times. The rearrangement joins TRBV5-1 to TRBJ2-4; 10 bases fit TRBD2. Trimming took 0 bases from V and 7 from J; bases not matched to a gene: 1. The CDR3 runs to 14 residues. Germline V gives CDR1 SGHRS, CDR2 YFSETQ. CDR3 in amino acids: CASSLELAGNIQYF. The CDR3 DNA reads TGCGCCAGCAGCTTGGAACTAGCGGGGAACATTCAGTACTTC.

This clonotype appeared many times. The genes are TRBV20-1 and TRBJ2-1, with D maybe TRBD2 (5 bases). Germline CDR1 and CDR2: DFQATT and SNEGSKA (reference sequence). V was cut by 5 bases and J by 0 bases, with 14 bases left in between. The CDR3 loop spans 15 amino acids. The CDR3 sequence is CSAWVLASSYNEQFF. The CDR3 DNA reads as TGCAGTGCTTGGGTTCTAGCTAGCTCCTACAATGAGCAGTTCTTC.

This clonotype was seen only once. The rearrangement joins TRBV20-1 to TRBJ2-4; possibly TRBD1 for D (8 bases). Trimming cost V 0 bases and J 0 bases, with 18 bases left between them. This CDR3 is 18 amino acids long. Germline CDR1 and CDR2: DFQATT and SNEGSKA (reference sequence). The CDR3 loop is CSARDQGASGLAKNIQYF. The CDR3 DNA reads TGCAGTGCTAGAGATCAGGGGGCTAGCGGCCTAGCCAAAAACATTCAGTACTTC.

This clonotype was picked up many times. The gene calls are TRBV11-1 and TRBJ2-4, with D perhaps matching TRBD1 (6 bases). The V and J ends lost 3 bases and 5 bases respectively, with 8 bases between them. The CDR3 length is 13 residues. The V gene's germline CDR1 is SGHAT and CDR2 FQDESV (reference sequence). The CDR3 loop is CASSFTGQNIQYF. In DNA form, the CDR3 reads TGTGCCAGCAGCTTTACAGGGCAAAACATTCAGTACTTC.

This clonotype was seen many times. The chain is built from TRBV24-1 and TRBJ2-1; 8 nucleotides agree with TRBD1. There are 14 residues in the CDR3. Germline V gene data show CDR1 as KGHDR and CDR2 as SFDVKD. The J segment lost 8 bases and the V segment lost 3 bases, leaving 5 bases of the junction unmatched. The CDR3 DNA reads TGTGCCACCAGTGATGTGACAGGGGTCGATGAGCAGTTCTTC. Residues: CATSDVTGVDEQFF.

This clonotype was counted ten times or more. The chain recombines TRBV6-6 with TRBJ2-5; 10 bases are a match to TRBD2. V dropped 2 bases and J dropped 4; count of bases not matched to a gene: 7. This CDR3 is built from 16 residues. The V gene's germline CDR1 is MNHNY and CDR2 SVGAGI (reference sequence). DNA of the CDR3: TGTGCCAGCAGTTACCTCCCTAGCGGGAGTGGAGAGACCCAGTACTTC. Protein: CASSYLPSGSGETQYF.

This clonotype was detected ten times or more. This chain joins TRBV29-1 and TRBJ2-7, with D tentatively TRBD2 (5 bases). Trimming took 7 bases from V and 2 from J, leaving 15 bases between them. Germline-derived CDR1 and CDR2 are SQVTM and ANQGSEA. The CDR3 runs 13 residues. The CDR3, as DNA: TGCAGCGCCTCCGGGGTAGCTGCCTACGAGCAGTACTTC. It translates to CSASGVAAYEQYF.

The V gene is TRBV10-2, the J gene TRBJ1-2, with a tentative D call TRBD1 (5 bases). V was shortened by 5 bases and J by 8 bases, with 12 bases between the two germline ends. Germline lookup yields CDR1 WSHSY and CDR2 SAAADI. The CDR3 extends over 12 amino acids. CDR3 region: CASSHLGDGYTF. Here the CDR3 DNA reads TGCGCCAGCAGTCACCTCGGGGACGGCTACACCTTC.

This clonotype showed up many times. The rearrangement uses TRBV6-1 and TRBJ1-4; 9 positions match TRBD1. CDR3 length equals 13 residues. Germline-derived CDR1 and CDR2 are MNHNS and SASEGT. Losses at the gene ends were 6 bases for V and 6 bases for J; bases not matched to a gene: 2. The CDR3: CASSWDRDEKLFF. In nucleotides, the CDR3 is TGTGCCAGCAGCTGGGACAGGGATGAAAAACTGTTTTTT.

This clonotype has a count of ten or more. The chain couples TRBV10-1 to TRBJ1-2, with D uncertain. Trimming left V 0 bases short and J 3 bases short, with 5 bases between. The CDR3 covers 13 residues. Germline V lookup: CDR1 WNHNN, CDR2 SYGVQD (reference sequence). CDR3 sequence reads: CASSESPDYGYTF. The CDR3 nucleotides read TGCGCCAGCAGTGAGTCCCCCGACTATGGCTACACCTTC.

The chain has TRBV19 and TRBJ1-3; TRBD1 matches 7 bases. The trim removed 8 bases at V and 0 bases at J, leaving 7 bases unmatched. The CDR3 is 15 residues long. Germline V gene sequence: CDR1 LNHDA, CDR2 SQIVND (reference sequence). The CDR3 reads CASADRVNSGNTIYF. The CDR3 DNA follows: TGTGCCAGTGCTGACAGGGTAAACTCTGGAAACACCATATATTTT.

This clonotype has a handful of counts. J is TRBJ1-4 and V is TRBV6-1; D is perhaps TRBD1 (6 bases). Germline CDR1 and CDR2: MNHNS and SASEGT. The CDR3 is 15 residues long. V was shortened by 4 bases and J by 7 bases, with 16 bases between the two germline ends. Here the CDR3 DNA reads TGTGCCAGCAGTGGTACAGGGACCCTAGGTGAAAAACTGTTTTTT. Amino acid sequence: CASSGTGTLGEKLFF.

Concerning this clonotype itself: This could be a read error, since a much larger clone is one nucleotide away. V usage is TRBV20-1 and J usage is TRBJ2-7; D is undetermined. Trimming left V 3 bases short and J 6 bases short, with 12 bases between. This CDR3 comprises 12 residues. CDR1 and CDR2 (germline): DFQATT, SNEGSKA (reference sequence). DNA of the CDR3: TGCAGTGCTAGCGGCAGCGACTGCGAGCAGTACTTC. This sequence encodes CSASGSDCEQYF.

This clonotype was seen at least ten times. V and J are TRBV29-1 and TRBJ1-1, with TRBD1 identical over 10 bases. The CDR3 consists of 13 residues. Germline CDR1 is SQVTM and CDR2 is ANQGSEA. Germline trimming cut 1 base from V and 4 bases from J; bases unmatched to any gene: 0. CDR3 sequence (DNA): TGCAGCGTTGAAGGGACAGGGGGCACTGAAGCTTTCTTT. This sequence encodes CSVEGTGGTEAFF.

CDR3: CASSPYRAGVISGANVLTF. The DNA for the CDR3 is TGTGCCAGCTCACCGTATAGGGCAGGGGTCATCTCTGGGGCCAACGTCCTGACTTTC. The gene calls are TRBV18 and TRBJ2-6, with D maybe TRBD1 (6 bases). The CDR3 runs to 19 residues. Germline V CDR1 and CDR2: KGHSH, LQKENI. V lost 3 bases and J lost 0, with 18 bases in between. Together with reference TRBV18 and TRBJ2-6, the CDR3 gives the full variable domain: NAGVMQNPRHLVRRRGQEARLRCSPMKGHSHVYWYRQLPEEGLKFMVYLQKENIIDESGMPKERFSAEFPKEGPSILRIQQVVRGDSAAYFCASSPYRAGVISGANVLTFGAGSRLTVL.

This clonotype was counted at least ten times. The chain couples TRBV10-2 to TRBJ1-3, with unresolved D. Germline V CDR1 and CDR2: WSHSY, SAAADI. V was trimmed by 2 bases and J by 0 bases, leaving 14 bases between them. This CDR3 comprises 17 residues. The CDR3: CASSEHGRISSGNTIYF. The CDR3, as DNA: TGCGCCAGCAGTGAGCACGGCCGAATAAGCTCTGGAAACACCATATATTTT.

This clonotype was counted between two and nine times. This chain joins TRBV4-1 and TRBJ1-5; D is undetermined. V lost 2 bases to trimming and J lost 4 bases, with 15 bases between them. Germline CDR1 MGHRA, CDR2 YSYEKL. The CDR3 has 16 residues. For the CDR3, the DNA is TGCGCCAGCAGCCAATTTCCGGGGAAATCGAATCAGCCCCAGCATTTT. This codes for CASSQFPGKSNQPQHF.

Only one count was recorded for this clonotype. The chain joins TRBV20-1 to TRBJ2-5; possible D gene TRBD2, 5 bases. From germline, CDR1 is DFQATT and CDR2 SNEGSKA (reference sequence). The length of the CDR3 is 15 residues. Trimming pared 2 bases from V and 5 bases from J, leaving 18 bases between. The CDR3 reads CSARFIGLGSETQYF. The CDR3 nucleotides read TGCAGTGCTAGATTCATAGGACTGGGCTCGGAGACCCAGTACTTC.

This clonotype was detected a few times. The genes are TRBV20-1 and TRBJ2-5; the D is unclear. Trimming pared 7 bases from V and 4 bases from J, leaving 16 bases between. The CDR3 consists of 13 residues. Germline loops: CDR1 DFQATT, CDR2 SNEGSKA (reference sequence). CDR3 amino acids: CSVDPSTLETQYF. The CDR3 DNA reads as TGCAGTGTGGACCCCTCAACCTTAGAGACCCAGTACTTC.

This clonotype was detected many times. The J gene is TRBJ2-7, the V gene TRBV27; TRBD2 agrees at 7 bases. This CDR3 is built from 18 residues. Germline V CDR1 and CDR2: MNHEY, SMNVEV (reference sequence). V dropped 5 bases and J dropped 7; count of bases not matched to a gene: 23. The CDR3 DNA is TGTGCCAGCAGTGGACGGGACTATATGCCCGGTTCACCAGCGGAGCAGTACTTC. Translating gives CASSGRDYMPGSPAEQYF.

At least ten counts were recorded for this clonotype. V is TRBV9 and J is TRBJ1-4; 7 bases are shared with TRBD1. V lost 2 bases, J lost 5 bases, and 3 bases stayed unmatched. The germline CDR1 and CDR2 sequences are SGDLS and YYNGEE. CDR3 length: 14 amino acids. CDR3 nucleotides: TGTGCCAGCAGCGTGACAGGGACCAATGAAAAACTGTTTTTT. Amino acid sequence: CASSVTGTNEKLFF.

This clonotype was observed at least ten times. The chain combines TRBV11-2 with TRBJ2-2, with D maybe TRBD2 (6 bases). Germline-derived CDR1 and CDR2 are SGHAT and FQNNGV. The CDR3 totals 15 residues. The V end was cut by 5 bases, the J end by 6 bases, with 16 bases between. CDR3 loop: CASSHGRRGSGELFF. For the CDR3, the DNA is TGTGCCAGCAGCCACGGTCGTCGGGGGTCCGGGGAGCTGTTTTTT. The full variable domain, with the rest looked up from reference TRBV11-2 and TRBJ2-2, is EAGVAQSPRYKIIEKRQSVAFWCNPISGHATLYWYQQILGQGPKLLIQFQNNGVVDDSQLPKDRFSAERLKGVDSTLKIQPAKLEDSAVYLCASSHGRRGSGELFFGEGSRLTVL.

This clonotype was observed at least ten times. The rearrangement links TRBV28 to TRBJ2-2, with D possibly TRBD1 on 5 matching bases. Germline CDR1 is MDHEN and CDR2 is SYDVKM. V was pared by 5 bases and J by 5 bases, with 15 bases between. The CDR3 sequence is 15 residues long. This CDR3 reads CASSQGRPWTGELFF. The CDR3 DNA follows: TGTGCCAGCAGTCAGGGTCGCCCGTGGACCGGGGAGCTGTTTTTT. Complete variable domain (other parts from reference TRBV28 and TRBJ2-2): DVKVTQSSRYLVKRTGEKVFLECVQDMDHENMFWYRQDPGLGLRLIYFSYDVKMKEKGDIPEGYSVSREKKERFSLILESASTNQTSMYLCASSQGRPWTGELFFGEGSRLTVL.

The table lists this clonotype with a few counts. CDR3: CASWTGNNYGYTF. In DNA form, the CDR3 reads TGTGCCAGCTGGACAGGGAATAACTATGGCTACACCTTC. The chain carries TRBV27 and TRBJ1-2; TRBD1 aligns across 8 bases. This CDR3 is built from 13 residues. V was pared by 8 bases and J by 1 base, with 3 bases of the junction left unmatched. The V gene's germline CDR1 is MNHEY and CDR2 SMNVEV (reference sequence).

This clonotype was picked up many times. The V gene is TRBV30, the J gene TRBJ2-1; D not certain. Germline V gene lookup returns CDR1 GTSNPN and CDR2 SVGIG (reference sequence). CDR3 length: 12 amino acids. V was shortened by 3 bases and J by 6 bases, with 9 bases between the two germline ends. The CDR3: CAWRGDLNEQFF. The CDR3 DNA sequence: TGTGCCTGGAGGGGTGACCTCAATGAGCAGTTCTTC.